These T cell receptor beta chains were read from a single sample in a study of blood T cell repertoires in COVID-19. Some clones are missing from TCRdb's copy, which holds only in-frame ones; the method was immunoSEQ multiplex PCR. The table lists around 310,000 clones, around nine tenths of them singletons. Material for sequencing was peripheral blood. The receptors shown here come from a woman under 40 with COVID-19, enrolled during active disease. Both conserved end residues are part of each CDR3. The order of the fields is D gene, V gene, J gene, clone size, CDR3 protein, CDR3 DNA. A D gene is named only where the DNA matches it firmly. Expanded clones are given a class, and other clones once, few, many or no size at all.

>-|TRBV24-1|TRBJ2-7|-
CATSESSSYEQYF
TGTGCCACCAGTGAGTCATCCTCCTACGAGCAGTACTTC
>TRBD2|TRBV20-1|TRBJ2-5|-
CSASRFGASGKETQYF
TGCAGTGCTAGTAGGTTTGGGGCTAGCGGGAAAGAGACCCAGTACTTC
>TRBD1|TRBV30|TRBJ1-2|-
CAWSVGQGFGYGYTF
TGTGCCTGGAGTGTAGGACAGGGATTTGGGTATGGCTACACCTTC
>TRBD2|TRBV5-1|TRBJ2-7|-
CASSFSPTSGRRYEQYF
TGCGCCAGCAGCTTCTCACCCACTAGCGGGAGACGGTACGAGCAGTACTTC
>-|TRBV5-1|TRBJ1-2|-
CASSRVGERYGYTF
TGCGCCAGCAGTAGGGTCGGGGAAAGATATGGCTACACCTTC
>TRBD1|TRBV27|TRBJ2-7|-
CASGDRGNEQYF
TGTGCCAGTGGCGACAGGGGCAACGAGCAGTACTTC
>TRBD2|TRBV16|TRBJ2-5|-
CASSRGGQETQYF
TGTGCCAGCAGCCGCGGGGGCCAAGAGACCCAGTACTTC
>TRBD2|TRBV3-1/TRBV3-2|TRBJ2-5|-
CASSQVGGSETQYF
TGTGCCAGCAGCCAAGTTGGCGGGAGTGAGACCCAGTACTTC
>-|TRBV7-9|TRBJ1-4|-
CASSAGGEKLFF
TGTGCCAGCAGCGCGGGGGGTGAAAAACTGTTTTTT
>-|TRBV6-2/TRBV6-3|TRBJ1-1|-
CASSYSTTDMNTEAFF
TGTGCCAGCAGTTACTCTACGACAGACATGAACACTGAAGCTTTCTTT
>-|TRBV28|TRBJ2-1|-
CASSSAGTNYNEQFF
TGTGCCAGCAGTTCAGCCGGGACAAACTACAATGAGCAGTTCTTC
>-|TRBV10-3|TRBJ1-4|-
CATREGGNEKLFF
TGTGCCACCCGGGAGGGGGGGAACGAAAAACTGTTTTTT
>-|TRBV27|TRBJ2-3|-
CASSLLGTDTQYF
TGTGCCAGCAGCCTACTCGGCACAGATACGCAGTATTTT
>TRBD1|TRBV9|TRBJ1-6|-
CASSPQGAKGGNSPLHF
TGTGCCAGCAGCCCGCAGGGGGCAAAGGGTGGTAATTCACCCCTCCACTTT
>TRBD2|TRBV4-1|TRBJ2-5|-
CASSQEDGGGETQYF
TGCGCCAGCAGCCAAGAAGACGGGGGAGGGGAGACCCAGTACTTC
>-|TRBV5-1|TRBJ1-2|-
CASSPGGNYGYTF
TGCGCCAGCAGCCCGGGAGGTAACTATGGCTACACCTTC
>TRBD1|TRBV4-3|TRBJ1-6|few
CASSQLRDSLGSPLHF
TGCGCCAGCAGCCAGTTACGGGACAGTCTCGGCTCACCCCTCCACTTT
>TRBD2|TRBV28|TRBJ2-7|-
CASSFAGEGYEQYF
TGTGCCAGCAGTTTCGCGGGGGAGGGCTACGAGCAGTACTTC
>TRBD2|TRBV7-2|TRBJ2-5|-
CASSWTSGRGETQYF
TGTGCCAGCAGCTGGACTAGCGGGAGGGGAGAGACCCAGTACTTC
>-|TRBV9|TRBJ1-2|-
CASSPRWASSGYGYTF
TGTGCCAGCAGCCCCCGTTGGGCCAGTTCTGGGTATGGCTACACCTTC
>-|TRBV5-4|TRBJ1-2|few
CASSRSAGGYTF
TGTGCCAGCAGCCGCTCAGCGGGTGGCTACACCTTC
>TRBD1|TRBV7-3|TRBJ2-1|-
CASSSSGTGYNEQFF
TGTGCCAGCAGCTCATCCGGGACAGGTTACAATGAGCAGTTCTTC
>-|TRBV6-2/TRBV6-3|TRBJ1-4|few
CASSPPGFFNEKLFF
TGTGCCAGCAGTCCCCCAGGGTTCTTTAATGAAAAACTGTTTTTT
>-|TRBV6-2/TRBV6-3|TRBJ2-3|few
CASSYRRAGTDTQYF
TGTGCCAGCAGTTACCGGAGGGCAGGGACAGATACGCAGTATTTT
>-|TRBV5-1|TRBJ2-6|-
CASSLSVAGANVLTF
TGCGCCAGCAGCTTATCAGTCGCTGGGGCCAACGTCCTGACTTTC
>TRBD1|TRBV19|TRBJ1-5|-
CASSPGRGLGSNQPQHF
TGTGCCAGTAGTCCAGGCAGGGGGTTAGGTAGCAATCAGCCCCAGCATTTT
>-|TRBV20-1|TRBJ1-5|-
CSASRWEVHSNQPQHF
TGCAGTGCTAGTCGTTGGGAGGTCCATAGCAATCAGCCCCAGCATTTT
>-|TRBV7-2|TRBJ2-5|-
CASSLVGLPQETQYF
TGTGCCAGCAGCTTAGTAGGACTACCACAAGAGACCCAGTACTTC
>-|TRBV10-1|TRBJ2-3|-
CASSESRGAPDTQYF
TGCGCCAGCAGTGAGTCGAGAGGAGCACCAGATACGCAGTATTTT